These 12 T cell receptor beta chains were all obtained from the same sample, sequenced in a study of shared clonotypes between healthy human individuals. Assay: immunoSEQ multiplex PCR; the TCRdb copy retains only in-frame clones and omits some. The sample holds about 2,500,000 clones, 90% to 95% seen once. The sample was naive CD4+ T cells sorted from blood. Subset reported: CD45RA+ positively selected. Source of these receptors: a man aged 18 to 30 in good health.

The chain is built from TRBV6-5 and TRBJ2-7; possible D gene TRBD1, 5 bases. This CDR3 comprises 12 residues. CDR1 MNHEY and CDR2 SVGAGI come from the germline V gene. Between the trimmed V and J ends, which lost 2 bases and 7 bases, there was a span of 9 bases. The chain's CDR3 is CASSYQGGEQYF. DNA of the CDR3: TGTGCCAGCAGTTACCAGGGTGGTGAGCAGTACTTC.

The chain couples TRBV6-6 to TRBJ2-7; 10 nucleotides match TRBD2. The V gene end was trimmed by 5 bases and the J gene end by 3 bases; junction bases not matched to a gene: 7. The CDR3 runs to 15 residues. Germline V gene lookup returns CDR1 MNHNY and CDR2 SVGAGI (reference sequence). In DNA, the CDR3 is TGTGCCAGCAGTCCCGGGACTAGCGTTTACTACGAGCAGTACTTC. It is translated as CASSPGTSVYYEQYF.

The chain recombines TRBV29-1 with TRBJ1-2; TRBD1 aligns across 7 bases. The CDR3 is 16 residues long. Trimming took 3 bases from V and 2 from J; bases not matched to a gene: 12. Germline CDR1 reads SQVTM; CDR2 reads ANQGSEA. CDR3 DNA sequence: TGCAGCGTTGACGACACAGGGGAACTTCTGAACTATGGCTACACCTTC. Protein product: CSVDDTGELLNYGYTF.

In its sample, this clone was seen once. V gene TRBV5-1 combines with J gene TRBJ2-3; 10 nucleotides align to TRBD2. CDR1 is SGHRS and CDR2 is YFSETQ in the germline V gene. This CDR3 is built from 16 residues. V dropped 0 bases and J dropped 3; count of bases not matched to a gene: 4. The CDR3 DNA is TGCGCCAGCAGCTTGGGAGCTAGCGGGAGAACAGATACGCAGTATTTT. It translates to CASSLGASGRTDTQYF.

V and J are TRBV30 and TRBJ1-6; D is possibly TRBD1 (5 bases). Trimming stripped 3 bases from V and 6 bases from J, with 15 bases between. Germline values: CDR1 GTSNPN, CDR2 SVGIG (reference sequence). This CDR3 is 15 amino acids long. The CDR3 sequence: CAWRSGSFGNSPLHF. In DNA, the CDR3 is TGTGCCTGGAGGTCAGGGTCCTTTGGTAATTCACCCCTCCACTTT.

The chain recombines TRBV5-1 with TRBJ1-3; D is perhaps TRBD1 (6 bases). Deletions cut 4 bases from V and 0 bases from J, with 14 bases between. CDR3 length: 16 residues. Germline values: CDR1 SGHRS, CDR2 YFSETQ. Here the CDR3 reads CASSTNSGDSGNTIYF. The CDR3, as DNA: TGCGCCAGCAGCACTAACTCAGGGGACTCTGGAAACACCATATATTTT.

The chain uses TRBV5-4 and TRBJ2-2, with 11 positions matching TRBD1. V shed 4 bases, J shed 4 bases, and the junction held 9 bases outside the gene matches. The CDR3 runs to 17 residues. The germline gives CDR1 SGHNT, CDR2 YYREEE (reference sequence). CDR3 DNA sequence: TGTGCCAGCAGCCAGATGGACAGGGGGCTAGGCACCGGGGAGCTGTTTTTT. Its translation: CASSQMDRGLGTGELFF.

Only one count was recorded for this clone. The chain joins TRBV5-6 to TRBJ1-1; a weak D match, TRBD1 (5 bases). There are 16 residues in the CDR3. Germline lookup yields CDR1 SGHDT and CDR2 YYEEEE. The V end was cut by 4 bases, the J end by 4 bases, with 20 bases between. The CDR3 region has the DNA TGTGCCAGCAGCAATGGAGACAGTCTAAGCTTCACTGAAGCTTTCTTT. It is translated as CASSNGDSLSFTEAFF.

As DNA, the CDR3 is TGTGCCTGGAGTGAGGCTAGCTCAATCGGCACAGATACGCAGTATTTT. Its protein product is CAWSEASSIGTDTQYF. The rearrangement uses TRBV30 and TRBJ2-3; TRBD2 is a possible D gene (5 bases). There are 16 residues in the CDR3. CDR1 is GTSNPN and CDR2 is SVGIG in the germline V gene (reference sequence). Trimming took off 1 base at V and 1 base at J, with 15 bases between the two ends.

This rearrangement joins TRBV28 to TRBJ1-5, with 9 bases that match TRBD1. The CDR3 consists of 17 residues. Looked up from germline, CDR1 is MDHEN and CDR2 is SYDVKM. The V and J ends lost 4 bases and 3 bases, in that order; junction bases with no gene match: 10. CDR3 residues: CASSSLSWDRDNQPQHF. CDR3 DNA sequence: TGTGCCAGCAGTTCGCTCTCATGGGACAGGGACAATCAGCCCCAGCATTTT.

The gene calls are TRBV7-8 and TRBJ1-1, with 9 bases identical to TRBD1. Per germline, CDR1 SGHVS and CDR2 FQNEAQ. The junction had 15 bases not matched to a gene; V was cut back by 5 bases and J by 5 bases. The CDR3 has 17 residues. CDR3 DNA sequence: TGTGCCAGCAGCCCAGGACAGGGGATGGGTGGACGGACTGAAGCTTTCTTT. Translated: CASSPGQGMGGRTEAFF.

The genes are TRBV6-4 and TRBJ2-2; D is uncertain. The length of the CDR3 is 15 residues. Germline V CDR1 and CDR2: MRHNA, SNTAGT. Trimming stripped 2 bases from V and 0 bases from J, with 7 bases between. This CDR3 reads CASSDGSANTGELFF. The CDR3 DNA sequence: TGTGCCAGCAGTGACGGGTCCGCGAACACCGGGGAGCTGTTTTTT.